The 16 T cell receptor beta chains below come from one sample, sequenced in a study of shared clonotypes between healthy human individuals. Measured with immunoSEQ multiplex PCR; TCRdb has only the in-frame clones, and not every one. The data show about 2.1 million clones, roughly 95% seen once. In the naive CD8 group, cells lacked CD45RO and were positively selected for CCR7, so terminally differentiated effector memory CD45RA+ cells were left out. Source material: naive CD8+ T cells from PBMCs. The receptors stem from a man in his late teens or twenties in good health. Some clones in this sample may be carry-over from other donors' samples.

This chain uses TRBV5-4 with TRBJ1-1; the match to TRBD1 covers 7 bases. CDR1 and CDR2 (germline): SGHNT, YYREEE (reference sequence). The CDR3 loop spans 15 amino acids. J lost 3 bases, V lost 2 bases, and 7 bases had no gene match. The CDR3 coding sequence is TGTGCCAGCAGCTTACACCAGGGGGGGTACACTGAAGCTTTCTTT. Protein product: CASSLHQGGYTEAFF.

The J gene is TRBJ1-1, the V gene TRBV5-1; no clear D gene. The CDR3 is made up of 14 amino acids. V shed 0 bases and J shed 7 bases, with 13 bases lying between them. CDR1 is SGHRS and CDR2 is YFSETQ in the germline V gene. CDR3 residues: CASSLEVSGSEAFF. CDR3 DNA: TGCGCCAGCAGCTTGGAGGTGTCCGGCAGTGAAGCTTTCTTT.

This clone was found a few times. This chain joins TRBV5-8 and TRBJ1-1; D not resolved. V was shortened by 4 bases and J by 1 base, with 11 bases between the two germline ends. Per the germline V gene, CDR1 is SGHTS and CDR2 is YDEGEE. The CDR3 has 14 amino acids. The CDR3 sequence: CASSLGRTNTEAFF. The DNA of the CDR3 is TGTGCCAGCAGCCTCGGACGGACGAACACTGAAGCTTTCTTT.

The chain uses TRBV15 and TRBJ2-4; D possibly uses TRBD1 or TRBD2 (5 bases each). Germline assignment: CDR1 LNHNV and CDR2 YYDKDF (reference sequence). V was clipped by 1 base and J by 9 bases, with 13 bases between them. CDR3 length equals 14 residues. DNA for the CDR3: TGTGCCACCAGCAGAGCGGGCCTTGGGGGCATTCAGTACTTC. Translating it yields CATSRAGLGGIQYF.

This chain links TRBV7-9 with TRBJ2-7; D tentatively fits TRBD1 or TRBD2 (5 bases each). Trimming took 1 base from V and 0 from J, leaving 13 bases between them. This CDR3 comprises 16 residues. Germline CDR1 reads SEHNR; CDR2 reads FQNEAQ (reference sequence). This CDR3 reads CASSLEGTGSSYEQYF. The CDR3 nucleotides read TGTGCCAGCAGCTTAGAAGGGACGGGAAGCTCCTACGAGCAGTACTTC.

The chain combines TRBV11-2 with TRBJ2-1, with 8 bases identical to TRBD2. Unmatched junction bases numbered 6, after V lost 1 base and J lost 7 bases. The CDR3 is 15 amino acids. CDR1 is SGHAT and CDR2 is FQNNGV in the germline V gene. The CDR3 bases are TGTGCCAGCAGCTTAGCGGCGGGAGGTGGAAATGAGCAGTTCTTC. Its protein is CASSLAAGGGNEQFF.

The genes are TRBV27 and TRBJ2-7; weak D call: TRBD2 (6 bases). Trimming shortened V by 5 bases and J by 7 bases, and 18 bases separated the two germline ends. CDR1 is MNHEY, CDR2 SMNVEV, per germline (reference sequence). The CDR3 runs to 14 residues. DNA for the CDR3: TGTGCCAGCAGTACAGCGGGCCTACGGGGGGAGCAGTACTTC. This gives the protein CASSTAGLRGEQYF.

This clone was found once. This chain joins TRBV6-5 and TRBJ2-1, with 8 positions matching TRBD2. Germline CDR1 and CDR2: MNHEY and SVGAGI. J gave up 9 bases and V 5 bases, and 12 bases lay outside the gene matches. The CDR3 loop spans 15 amino acids. CDR3 protein: CASSPPGGRSGEQFF. In DNA, the CDR3 is TGTGCCAGCAGTCCACCTGGCGGGAGGTCGGGTGAGCAGTTCTTC.

The rearrangement uses TRBV27 and TRBJ2-7; 10 bases map to TRBD2. CDR1 MNHEY and CDR2 SMNVEV come from the germline V gene (reference sequence). V gave up 4 bases and J gave up 2 bases; unmatched junction bases: 8. The length of the CDR3 is 16 residues. The chain's CDR3 is CASSYQGTSDPYEQYF. The CDR3, as DNA: TGTGCCAGCAGTTACCAGGGGACTAGCGATCCCTACGAGCAGTACTTC.

The chain carries TRBV7-9 and TRBJ1-4, with 7 bases identical to TRBD1. The ends lost 3 bases at V and 0 bases at J; junction bases unmatched: 10. CDR1 and CDR2 (germline): SEHNR, FQNEAQ (reference sequence). CDR3 length: 18 amino acids. CDR3: CASSFEGARATTNEKLFF. Written as DNA, the CDR3 is TGTGCCAGCAGCTTCGAGGGGGCGCGAGCCACAACTAATGAAAAACTGTTTTTT.

A remark on this clone: Other DNA sequences in the sample encode the same CDR3. The V call is TRBV27, the J call TRBJ2-1, with 8 positions matching TRBD2. The V and J ends lost 4 bases and 3 bases, in that order; junction bases with no gene match: 2. CDR1 and CDR2 from the germline V gene are MNHEY and SMNVEV (reference sequence). This CDR3 has 14 amino acids. The CDR3 DNA is TGTGCCAGCAGTTACAGCGGGAGCTACAATGAGCAGTTCTTC. This sequence encodes CASSYSGSYNEQFF.

The CDR3, as DNA: TGTGCCAGCAGTTACGACGGTAACTATGGCTACACCTTC. It encodes CASSYDGNYGYTF. This rearrangement joins TRBV27 to TRBJ1-2; D is undetermined. V lost 4 bases to trimming and J lost 1 base, with 7 bases between them. Germline V CDR1 and CDR2: MNHEY, SMNVEV (reference sequence). The CDR3 spans 13 residues.

This chain joins TRBV19 and TRBJ2-7; D is unresolved. V lost 4 bases to trimming and J lost 2 bases, with 12 bases between them. The CDR3 consists of 14 residues. Germline loops: CDR1 LNHDA, CDR2 SQIVND (reference sequence). The CDR3 DNA follows: TGTGCCAGTAGTACCCTCGAGAACACCTACGAGCAGTACTTC. This sequence encodes CASSTLENTYEQYF. The full variable domain, completed using reference TRBV19 and TRBJ2-7, is DGGITQSPKYLFRKEGQNVTLSCEQNLNHDAMYWYRQDPGQGLRLIYYSQIVNDFQKGDIAEGYSVSREKKESFPLTVTSAQKNPTAFYLCASSTLENTYEQYFGPGTRLTVT.

The CDR3 here is CASSGRLDEYF. For the CDR3, the DNA is TGTGCCAGCAGTGGAAGGCTGGATGAGTACTTC. This chain uses TRBV2 with TRBJ2-7; unclear D gene. This CDR3 is 11 amino acids long. Germline values: CDR1 SNHLY, CDR2 FYNNEI. V lost 4 bases, J lost 11 bases, and 12 bases lay in between.

The chain uses TRBV5-6 and TRBJ2-1; 8 bases map to TRBD2. CDR3 length equals 15 residues. V was clipped by 4 bases and J by 0 bases; unmatched bases: 3. Germline CDR1 SGHDT, CDR2 YYEEEE. This CDR3 reads CASSEGLGSYNEQFF. DNA of the CDR3: TGTGCCAGCAGCGAGGGACTAGGCTCCTACAATGAGCAGTTCTTC.

J is TRBJ2-7 and V is TRBV4-3; tentatively, D is TRBD1 (6 bases). Germline V CDR1 and CDR2: LGHNA, YSLEER. CDR3 length: 16 amino acids. The ends were cut back, 3 bases at V and 1 base at J, with 16 bases in the middle. The CDR3 here is CASSHDEGENSYEQYF. The CDR3 DNA reads TGCGCCAGCAGCCACGATGAGGGGGAGAATTCCTACGAGCAGTACTTC.